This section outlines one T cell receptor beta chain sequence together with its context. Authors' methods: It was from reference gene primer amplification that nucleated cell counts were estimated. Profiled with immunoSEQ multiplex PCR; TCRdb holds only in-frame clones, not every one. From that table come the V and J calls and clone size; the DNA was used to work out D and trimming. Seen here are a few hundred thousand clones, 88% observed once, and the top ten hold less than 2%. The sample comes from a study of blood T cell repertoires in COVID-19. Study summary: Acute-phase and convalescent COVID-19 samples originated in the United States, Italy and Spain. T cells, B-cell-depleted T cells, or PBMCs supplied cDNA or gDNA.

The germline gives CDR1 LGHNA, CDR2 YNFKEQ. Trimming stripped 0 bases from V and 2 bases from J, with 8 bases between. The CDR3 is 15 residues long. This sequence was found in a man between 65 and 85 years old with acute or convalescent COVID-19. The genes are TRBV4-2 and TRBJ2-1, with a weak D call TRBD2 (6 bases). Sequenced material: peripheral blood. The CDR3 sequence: CASSQELATYNEQFF. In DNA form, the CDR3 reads TGTGCCAGCAGCCAAGAACTAGCAACCTACAATGAGCAGTTCTTC.